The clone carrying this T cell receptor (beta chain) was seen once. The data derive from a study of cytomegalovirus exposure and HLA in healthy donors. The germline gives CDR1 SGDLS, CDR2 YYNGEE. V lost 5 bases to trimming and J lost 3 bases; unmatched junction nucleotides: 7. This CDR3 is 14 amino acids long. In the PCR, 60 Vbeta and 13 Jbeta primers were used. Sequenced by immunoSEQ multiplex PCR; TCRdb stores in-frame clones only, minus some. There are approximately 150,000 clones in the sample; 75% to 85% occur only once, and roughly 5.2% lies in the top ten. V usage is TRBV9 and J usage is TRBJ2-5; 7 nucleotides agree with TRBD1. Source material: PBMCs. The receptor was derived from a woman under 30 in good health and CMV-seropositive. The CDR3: CASSEGGLEETQYF. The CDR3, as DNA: TGTGCCAGCAGTGAAGGGGGCTTGGAAGAGACCCAGTACTTC.